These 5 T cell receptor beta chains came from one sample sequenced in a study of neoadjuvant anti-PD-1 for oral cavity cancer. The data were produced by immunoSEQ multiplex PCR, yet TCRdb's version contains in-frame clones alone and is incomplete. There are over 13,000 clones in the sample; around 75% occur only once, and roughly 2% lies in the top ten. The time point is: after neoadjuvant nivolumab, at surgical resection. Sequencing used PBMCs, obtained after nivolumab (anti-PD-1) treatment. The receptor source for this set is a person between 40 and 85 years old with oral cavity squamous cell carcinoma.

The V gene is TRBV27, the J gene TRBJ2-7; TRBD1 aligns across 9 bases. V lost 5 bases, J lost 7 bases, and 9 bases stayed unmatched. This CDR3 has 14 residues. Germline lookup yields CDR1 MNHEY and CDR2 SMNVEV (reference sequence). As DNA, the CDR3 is TGTGCCAGCAGTCCGGGACAGGGTCTGAGGGAGCAGTACTTC. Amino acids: CASSPGQGLREQYF.

The CDR3 region is CASSLYAGGYEQYF. CDR3 sequence (DNA): TGTGCCAGCAGCTTGTATGCAGGGGGCTACGAGCAGTACTTC. The chain joins TRBV5-4 to TRBJ2-7, with 7 bases aligning to TRBD1. This CDR3 is built from 14 residues. The V gene end was trimmed by 1 base and the J gene end by 3 bases; junction bases not matched to a gene: 4. Germline CDR1 and CDR2: SGHNT and YYREEE (reference sequence).

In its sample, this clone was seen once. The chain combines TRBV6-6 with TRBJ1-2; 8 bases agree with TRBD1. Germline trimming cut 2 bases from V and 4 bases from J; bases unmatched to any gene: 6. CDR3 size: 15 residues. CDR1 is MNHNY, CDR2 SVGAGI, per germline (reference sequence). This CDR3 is CASSYVQGGTYGYTF. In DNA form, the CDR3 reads TGTGCCAGCAGTTACGTACAGGGGGGGACCTATGGCTACACCTTC.

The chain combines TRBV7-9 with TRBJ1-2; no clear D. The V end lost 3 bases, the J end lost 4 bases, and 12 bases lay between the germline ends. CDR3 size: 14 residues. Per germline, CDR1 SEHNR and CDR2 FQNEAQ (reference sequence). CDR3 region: CASSLVASTYGYTF. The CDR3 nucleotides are TGTGCCAGCAGCTTGGTAGCCAGTACCTATGGCTACACCTTC. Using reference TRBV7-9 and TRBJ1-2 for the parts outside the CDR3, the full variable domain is DTGVSQNPRHKITKRGQNVTFRCDPISEHNRLYWYRQTLGQGPEFLTYFQNEAQLEKSRLLSDRFSAERPKGSFSTLEIQRTEQGDSAMYLCASSLVASTYGYTFGSGTRLTVV.

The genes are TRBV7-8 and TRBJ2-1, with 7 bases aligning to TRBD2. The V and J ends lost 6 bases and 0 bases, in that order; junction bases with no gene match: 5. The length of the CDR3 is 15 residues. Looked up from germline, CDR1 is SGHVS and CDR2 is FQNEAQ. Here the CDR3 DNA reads TGTGCCAGCAGGTCCCTAGCGGCCTCCTACAATGAGCAGTTCTTC. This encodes CASRSLAASYNEQFF.